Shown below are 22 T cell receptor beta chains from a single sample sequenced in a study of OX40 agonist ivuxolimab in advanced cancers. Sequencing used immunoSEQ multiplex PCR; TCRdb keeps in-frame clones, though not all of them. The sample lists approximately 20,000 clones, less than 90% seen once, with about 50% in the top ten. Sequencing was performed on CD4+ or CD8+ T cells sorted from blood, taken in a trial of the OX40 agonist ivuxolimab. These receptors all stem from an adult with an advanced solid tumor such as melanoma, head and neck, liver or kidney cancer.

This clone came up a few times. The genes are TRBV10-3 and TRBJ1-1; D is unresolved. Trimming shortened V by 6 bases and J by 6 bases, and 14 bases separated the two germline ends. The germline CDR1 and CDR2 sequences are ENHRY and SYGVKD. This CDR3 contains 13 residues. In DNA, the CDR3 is TGTGCCATCAGCGTTGCACTCGGACCTGAAGCTTTCTTT. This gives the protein CAISVALGPEAFF.

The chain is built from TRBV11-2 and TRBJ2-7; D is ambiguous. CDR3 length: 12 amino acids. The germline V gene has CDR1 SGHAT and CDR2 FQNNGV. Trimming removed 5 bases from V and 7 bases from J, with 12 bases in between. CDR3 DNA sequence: TGTGCCAGCAGCCCGACGGCCTGGGAGCAGTACTTC. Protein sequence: CASSPTAWEQYF.

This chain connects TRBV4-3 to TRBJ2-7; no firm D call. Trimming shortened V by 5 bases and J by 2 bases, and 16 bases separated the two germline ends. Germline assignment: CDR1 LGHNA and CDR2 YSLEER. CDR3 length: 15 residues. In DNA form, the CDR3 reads TGCGCCAGCAGCTCCCATCGGTCACTTACCTACGAGCAGTACTTC. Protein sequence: CASSSHRSLTYEQYF.

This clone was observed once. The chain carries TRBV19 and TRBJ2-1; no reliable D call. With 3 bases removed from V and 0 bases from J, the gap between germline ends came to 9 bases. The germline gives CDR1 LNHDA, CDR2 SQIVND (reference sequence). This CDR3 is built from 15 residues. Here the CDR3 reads CASSMVLNSYNEQFF. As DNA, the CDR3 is TGTGCCAGTAGTATGGTGCTTAACTCCTACAATGAGCAGTTCTTC.

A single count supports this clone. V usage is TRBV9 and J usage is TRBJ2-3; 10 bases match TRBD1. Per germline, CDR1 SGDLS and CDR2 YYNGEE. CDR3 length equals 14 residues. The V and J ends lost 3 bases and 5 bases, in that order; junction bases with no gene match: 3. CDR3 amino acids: CASSGGDRGDTQYF. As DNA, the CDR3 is TGTGCCAGCAGCGGGGGGGACAGGGGAGATACGCAGTATTTT.

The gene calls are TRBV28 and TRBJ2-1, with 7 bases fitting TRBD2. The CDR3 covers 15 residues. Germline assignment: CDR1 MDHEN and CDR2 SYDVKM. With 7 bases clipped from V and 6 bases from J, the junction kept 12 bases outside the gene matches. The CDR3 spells CASNFRGSTLNEQFF. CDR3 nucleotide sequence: TGTGCCAGCAACTTTCGCGGGAGTACTCTCAATGAGCAGTTCTTC.

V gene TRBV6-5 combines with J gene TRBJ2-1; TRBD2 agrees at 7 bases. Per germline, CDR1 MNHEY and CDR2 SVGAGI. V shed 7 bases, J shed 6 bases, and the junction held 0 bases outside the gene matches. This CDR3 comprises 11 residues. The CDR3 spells CASTSGNEQFF. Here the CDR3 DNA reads TGTGCCAGCACTAGCGGCAATGAGCAGTTCTTC.

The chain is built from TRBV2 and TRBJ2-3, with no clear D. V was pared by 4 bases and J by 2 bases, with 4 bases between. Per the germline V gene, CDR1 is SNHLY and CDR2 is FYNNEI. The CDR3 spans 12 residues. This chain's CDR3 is CASSALTDTQYF. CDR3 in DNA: TGTGCCAGCAGTGCTCTCACAGATACGCAGTATTTT.

CDR3: CASSQDGGGIQYF. CDR3 DNA: TGCGCCAGCAGCCAAGATGGAGGTGGGATTCAGTACTTC. The V and J genes are TRBV4-3 and TRBJ2-4; TRBD2 might be the D (5 bases). V lost 0 bases and J lost 10, with 10 bases in between. CDR3 length: 13 amino acids. The V gene's germline CDR1 is LGHNA and CDR2 YSLEER.

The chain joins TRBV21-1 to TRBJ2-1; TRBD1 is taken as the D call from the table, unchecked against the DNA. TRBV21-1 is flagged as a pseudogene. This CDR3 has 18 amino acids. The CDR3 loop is CASRINRGVYVRYNEQFF. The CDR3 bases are TGTGCCAGCAGGATAAACAGGGGAGTGTACGTCAGGTACAATGAGCAGTTCTTC.

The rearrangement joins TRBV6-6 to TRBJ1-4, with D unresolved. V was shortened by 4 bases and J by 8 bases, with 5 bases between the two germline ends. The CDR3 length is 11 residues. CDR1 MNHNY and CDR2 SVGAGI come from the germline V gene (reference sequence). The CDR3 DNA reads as TGTGCCAGCAGTTTGGGGGAAAAACTGTTTTTT. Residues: CASSLGEKLFF.

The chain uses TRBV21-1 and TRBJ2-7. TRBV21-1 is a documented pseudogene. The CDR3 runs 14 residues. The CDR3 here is CASSTWIDRYEQYF. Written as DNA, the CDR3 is TGTGCCAGCAGCACTTGGATCGATCGCTACGAGCAGTACTTC.

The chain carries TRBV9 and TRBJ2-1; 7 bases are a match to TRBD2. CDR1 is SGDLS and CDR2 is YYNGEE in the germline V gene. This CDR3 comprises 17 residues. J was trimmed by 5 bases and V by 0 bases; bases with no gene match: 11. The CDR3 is CASSVEGRLAVNNEQFF. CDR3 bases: TGTGCCAGCAGCGTAGAGGGGAGGCTAGCGGTAAACAATGAGCAGTTCTTC.

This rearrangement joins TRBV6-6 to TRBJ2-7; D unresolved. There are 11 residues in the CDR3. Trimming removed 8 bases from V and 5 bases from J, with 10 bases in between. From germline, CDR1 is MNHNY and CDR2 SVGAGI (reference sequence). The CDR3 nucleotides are TGTGCCAGCGGCTTAGACGACGAGCAGTACTTC. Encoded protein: CASGLDDEQYF.

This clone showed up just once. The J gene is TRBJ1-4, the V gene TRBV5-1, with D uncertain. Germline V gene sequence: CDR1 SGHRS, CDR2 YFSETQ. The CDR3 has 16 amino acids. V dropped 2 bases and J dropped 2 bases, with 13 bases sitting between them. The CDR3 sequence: CASSFMTTGTNEKLFF. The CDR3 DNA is TGCGCCAGCAGCTTTATGACCACCGGCACTAATGAAAAACTGTTTTTT. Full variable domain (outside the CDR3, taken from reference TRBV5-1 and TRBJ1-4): KAGVTQTPRYLIKTRGQQVTLSCSPISGHRSVSWYQQTPGQGLQFLFEYFSETQRNKGNFPGRFSGRQFSNSRSEMNVSTLELGDSALYLCASSFMTTGTNEKLFFGSGTQLSVL.

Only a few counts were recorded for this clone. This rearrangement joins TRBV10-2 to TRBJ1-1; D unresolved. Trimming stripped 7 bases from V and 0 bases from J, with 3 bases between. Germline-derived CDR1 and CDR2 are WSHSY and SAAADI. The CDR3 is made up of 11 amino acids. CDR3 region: CASTLNTEAFF. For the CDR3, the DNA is TGCGCCAGCACTCTGAACACTGAAGCTTTCTTT.

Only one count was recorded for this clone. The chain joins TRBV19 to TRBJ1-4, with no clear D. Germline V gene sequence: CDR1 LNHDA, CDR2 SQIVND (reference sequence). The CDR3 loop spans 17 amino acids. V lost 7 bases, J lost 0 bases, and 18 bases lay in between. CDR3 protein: CASTPGWALATNEKLFF. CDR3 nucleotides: TGTGCCAGTACCCCCGGGTGGGCGCTTGCAACTAATGAAAAACTGTTTTTT. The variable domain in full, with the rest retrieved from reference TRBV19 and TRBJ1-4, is DGGITQSPKYLFRKEGQNVTLSCEQNLNHDAMYWYRQDPGQGLRLIYYSQIVNDFQKGDIAEGYSVSREKKESFPLTVTSAQKNPTAFYLCASTPGWALATNEKLFFGSGTQLSVL.

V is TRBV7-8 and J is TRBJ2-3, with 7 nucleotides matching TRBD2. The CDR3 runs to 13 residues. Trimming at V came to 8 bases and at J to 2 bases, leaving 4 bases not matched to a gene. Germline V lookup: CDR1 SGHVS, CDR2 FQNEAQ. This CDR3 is CASGGEDTDTQYF. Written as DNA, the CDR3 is TGTGCCAGCGGGGGGGAAGACACAGATACGCAGTATTTT.

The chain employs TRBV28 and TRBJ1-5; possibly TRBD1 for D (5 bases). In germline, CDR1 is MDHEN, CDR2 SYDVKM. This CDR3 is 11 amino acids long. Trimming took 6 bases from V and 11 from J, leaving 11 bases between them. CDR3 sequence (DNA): TGTGCCAGCAGCTACGGGGGGGCCCAGCATTTT. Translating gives CASSYGGAQHF.

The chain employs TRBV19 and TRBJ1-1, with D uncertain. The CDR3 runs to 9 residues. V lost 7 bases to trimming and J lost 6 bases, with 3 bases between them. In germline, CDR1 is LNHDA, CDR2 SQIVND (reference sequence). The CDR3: CASNPEAFF. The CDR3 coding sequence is TGTGCCAGTAACCCTGAAGCTTTCTTT.

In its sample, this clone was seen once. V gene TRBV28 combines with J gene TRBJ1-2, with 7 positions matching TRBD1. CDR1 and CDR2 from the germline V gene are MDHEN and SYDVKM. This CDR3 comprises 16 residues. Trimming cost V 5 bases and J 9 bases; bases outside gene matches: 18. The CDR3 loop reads CASSLLRDSRLLRYTF. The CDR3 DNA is TGTGCCAGCAGTCTACTCCGGGACAGCCGTCTTTTGCGCTACACCTTC.

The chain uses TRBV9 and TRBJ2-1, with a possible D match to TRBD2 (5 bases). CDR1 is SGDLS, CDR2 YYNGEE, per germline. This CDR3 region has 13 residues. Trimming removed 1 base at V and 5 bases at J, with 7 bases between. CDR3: CASSVSGNNEQFF. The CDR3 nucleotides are TGTGCCAGCAGCGTATCCGGGAACAATGAGCAGTTCTTC.